This TCR beta chain was sequenced during a study of a mutant IDH1 vaccine in newly diagnosed glioma. Across the whole study: The initiation of vaccination occurred 4-6 weeks after radiotherapy alone, or with temozolomide cycles.

The time point here: week 23, last vaccination. One vaccine dose held 300 ug of mutant IDH1 20-mer peptide and came with topical imiquimod. Profiled with immunoSEQ multiplex PCR; TCRdb holds only in-frame clones, not every one. The sample records approximately 60,000 clones, 80% to 90% being singletons. V was pared by 1 base and J by 5 bases, with 11 bases between. The germline V gene encodes CDR1 SEHNR and CDR2 FQNEAQ (reference sequence). The CDR3 has 14 amino acids. Notes on this clone: Its antigen is unidentified.

The genes are TRBV7-9 and TRBJ1-1; tentative D call: TRBD1 (6 bases). Sequenced here: PBMCs, sampled from a glioma patient whose treatment included an IDH1 peptide vaccine. The TCR comes from a man in his thirties or forties with glioma. In DNA form, the CDR3 reads TGTGCCAGCAGCTTAGAGCAGGGGTATACTGAAGCTTTCTTT. Translation: CASSLEQGYTEAFF. The variable domain in full, with the rest retrieved from reference TRBV7-9 and TRBJ1-1, is DTGVSQNPRHKITKRGQNVTFRCDPISEHNRLYWYRQTLGQGPEFLTYFQNEAQLEKSRLLSDRFSAERPKGSFSTLEIQRTEQGDSAMYLCASSLEQGYTEAFFGQGTRLTVV.